This entry lists 26 T cell receptor beta chains sequenced from one sample in a study of T cell responses to AZD1222 COVID-19 vaccine (dated by TCRdb to the early 2020s). The library was made by the immunoSEQ multiplex PCR assay. Not all clones reach the TCRdb copy of this immuneACCESS table, which keeps in-frame sequences only. Checked studies attribute under half of the gap to unresolved V genes and leave the rest unexplained. The table for this sample lists about 130,000 clones; under 95% of them were counted only once. The ten largest account for 0.9% to 1.2% of the sample. Taken with the paper, the label for time point translates to: about 28 days (+/-7) after the second vaccine dose. The sample was peripheral blood, taken 28 days after the second AZD1222 dose. These receptors were collected from an adult who received the AZD1222 COVID-19 vaccine.

The chain has TRBV27 and TRBJ2-3; 11 bases map to TRBD2. Germline assignment: CDR1 MNHEY and CDR2 SMNVEV (reference sequence). The length of the CDR3 is 15 residues. Losses at the gene ends were 7 bases for V and 4 bases for J; bases not matched to a gene: 7. CDR3 nucleotide sequence: TGTGCCAGCACCAAACTAGCGGGAGTGGCAGATACGCAGTATTTT. Protein: CASTKLAGVADTQYF.

The CDR3 spells CASSTSRRSTDTQYF. The CDR3 DNA follows: TGTGCCAGCTCAACAAGTCGACGGAGCACAGATACGCAGTATTTT. The chain links TRBV18 to TRBJ2-3; D uncertain. This CDR3 is 15 amino acids long. Germline V CDR1 and CDR2: KGHSH, LQKENI. Trimming took off 5 bases at V and 0 bases at J, with 12 bases between the two ends.

The genes are TRBV27 and TRBJ1-1; a weak D match, TRBD1 (5 bases). This CDR3 contains 19 residues. V dropped 0 bases and J dropped 2 bases, with 22 bases sitting between them. Germline V gene sequence: CDR1 MNHEY, CDR2 SMNVEV (reference sequence). The DNA for the CDR3 is TGTGCCAGCAGTTTATCAGGTATTGAGGGGCGTTTCGTAAACACTGAAGCTTTCTTT. Its translation: CASSLSGIEGRFVNTEAFF.

The gene calls are TRBV28 and TRBJ1-2, with TRBD1 identical over 8 bases. Germline assignment: CDR1 MDHEN and CDR2 SYDVKM. The CDR3 consists of 20 residues. J lost 5 bases, V lost 11 bases, and 31 bases had no gene match. DNA for the CDR3: TGTGCCTGCACCCCCCCCAGGGGGCGGCCCACCCCCCACGGCCAGTATGGCTACACCTTC. Translation gives CACTPPRGRPTPHGQYGYTF.

The rearrangement links TRBV19 to TRBJ1-2, with D uncertain. Germline CDR1 and CDR2: LNHDA and SQIVND (reference sequence). V was shortened by 5 bases and J by 4 bases, with 11 bases between the two germline ends. The CDR3 loop spans 13 amino acids. DNA for the CDR3: TGTGCCAGTAGTTTTGACCTTTCCTATGGCTACACCTTC. Protein product: CASSFDLSYGYTF.

The chain carries TRBV29-1 and TRBJ2-7; 7 bases are a match to TRBD2. Germline trimming cut 4 bases from V and 0 bases from J; bases unmatched to any gene: 6. The CDR3 consists of 14 residues. Germline loops: CDR1 SQVTM, CDR2 ANQGSEA. CDR3 in DNA: TGCAGCGTTGTTTTCGGGACTAACTCCTACGAGCAGTACTTC. It specifies CSVVFGTNSYEQYF.

This sequence joins TRBV2 and TRBJ2-7, with D possibly called TRBD1 or TRBD2 (5 bases each). Germline V gene data show CDR1 as SNHLY and CDR2 as FYNNEI. The CDR3 has 13 residues. V was cut by 5 bases and J by 1 base, with 9 bases left in between. The DNA of the CDR3 is TGTGCCAGCAGTTGGGACCTATCCTACGAGCAGTACTTC. It is translated as CASSWDLSYEQYF.

The genes are TRBV7-9 and TRBJ2-3; TRBD1 is a possible D gene (6 bases). CDR3 length: 15 amino acids. V gave up 1 base and J gave up 2 bases, with 10 bases separating them. Germline CDR1 SEHNR, CDR2 FQNEAQ (reference sequence). The CDR3 nucleotides read TGTGCCAGCAGCTTAGGTCTGGGGGCCACAGATACGCAGTATTTT. It yields the protein CASSLGLGATDTQYF.

This clone was picked up a small number of times. V is TRBV5-6 and J is TRBJ1-1, with D possibly TRBD1 on 5 matching bases. Germline V CDR1 and CDR2: SGHDT, YYEEEE. This CDR3 region has 16 residues. V was trimmed by 4 bases and J by 3 bases, leaving 19 bases between them. The CDR3 DNA is TGTGCCAGCAGCGTGGGGGGGTACTTAGCGTACACTGAAGCTTTCTTT. Its translation: CASSVGGYLAYTEAFF.

The chain links TRBV6-5 to TRBJ2-7, with 9 bases aligning to TRBD1. The CDR3 totals 15 residues. Germline lookup yields CDR1 MNHEY and CDR2 SVGAGI. The V and J ends lost 6 bases and 3 bases, in that order; junction bases with no gene match: 9. The CDR3 bases are TGTGCCAGCAGACCCTGGACAGGGGAGATCTACGAGCAGTACTTC. Translating gives CASRPWTGEIYEQYF.

This sequence joins TRBV3-1 (or the pseudogene TRBV3-2) and TRBJ1-3; D is ambiguous. V was pared by 3 bases and J by 8 bases, with 20 bases between. The CDR3 sequence is 16 residues long. From germline, CDR1 is LGHDT and CDR2 YNNKEL (reference sequence). CDR3 amino acids: CASSHGSPGLLDTIYF. The CDR3 DNA reads as TGTGCCAGCAGCCATGGGTCCCCCGGACTGCTCGACACCATATATTTT.

This chain uses TRBV5-6 with TRBJ2-5, with TRBD2 matching over 12 bases. The CDR3 runs 15 residues. Germline V gene lookup returns CDR1 SGHDT and CDR2 YYEEEE. The junction had 2 bases not matched to a gene; V was cut back by 0 bases and J by 5 bases. CDR3 sequence (DNA): TGTGCCAGCAGCTTGGGACTAGCGGGAGTCGAGACCCAGTACTTC. Translation: CASSLGLAGVETQYF.

The chain combines TRBV9 with TRBJ1-4; 9 nucleotides agree with TRBD1. Per germline, CDR1 SGDLS and CDR2 YYNGEE. The V segment lost 3 bases and the J segment 6 bases; nucleotides outside the gene matches: 9. The length of the CDR3 is 16 residues. In nucleotides, the CDR3 is TGTGCCAGCAGCGCCGAGGGGACAGGGATAGATGAAAAACTGTTTTTT. This gives the protein CASSAEGTGIDEKLFF. Full variable domain (remainder filled in from reference TRBV9 and TRBJ1-4): DSGVTQTPKHLITATGQRVTLRCSPRSGDLSVYWYQQSLDQGLQFLIQYYNGEERAKGNILERFSAQQFPDLHSELNLSSLELGDSALYFCASSAEGTGIDEKLFFGSGTQLSVL.

The V and J genes are TRBV5-1 and TRBJ2-2, with D maybe TRBD2 (5 bases). Per the germline V gene, CDR1 is SGHRS and CDR2 is YFSETQ. The V end was cut by 5 bases, the J end by 4 bases, with 9 bases between. The CDR3 is made up of 13 amino acids. Written as DNA, the CDR3 is TGCGCCAGCAGGGTTGGAGGCACCGGGGAGCTGTTTTTT. It codes for CASRVGGTGELFF.

V gene TRBV19 combines with J gene TRBJ2-5; 10 bases agree with TRBD2. CDR3 length equals 17 residues. V lost 2 bases and J lost 3; bases outside the gene matches: 9. Germline CDR1 reads LNHDA; CDR2 reads SQIVND (reference sequence). CDR3 protein: CASSISPLAGVKETQYF. CDR3 in DNA: TGTGCCAGTAGTATAAGTCCGCTAGCGGGAGTCAAAGAGACCCAGTACTTC.

V is TRBV5-1 and J is TRBJ2-1; 12 bases line up with TRBD2. The germline gives CDR1 SGHRS, CDR2 YFSETQ. This CDR3 spans 16 amino acids. V trimming: 4 bases; J trimming: 4 bases; junction bases outside the gene matches: 6. The DNA for the CDR3 is TGCGCCAGCAGCGAGTCGACTAGCGGGGGTTACAATGAGCAGTTCTTC. Protein product: CASSESTSGGYNEQFF.

The chain joins TRBV29-1 to TRBJ1-1, with 7 bases lining up with TRBD1. Germline V gene lookup returns CDR1 SQVTM and CDR2 ANQGSEA. Trimming at V came to 6 bases and at J to 4 bases, leaving 11 bases not matched to a gene. This CDR3 is 14 amino acids long. Here the CDR3 reads CSVYVGGQGTEAFF. The DNA for the CDR3 is TGCAGCGTATACGTAGGGGGCCAGGGCACTGAAGCTTTCTTT.

The chain couples TRBV28 to TRBJ1-1; D unclear. Trimming shortened V by 2 bases and J by 8 bases, and 15 bases separated the two germline ends. In germline, CDR1 is MDHEN, CDR2 SYDVKM. This CDR3 has 14 amino acids. The CDR3 spells CASSLIGIRGEAFF. The CDR3 bases are TGTGCCAGCAGTTTAATAGGGATTCGGGGAGAAGCTTTCTTT. The entire variable domain, with the rest obtained from reference TRBV28 and TRBJ1-1, is as follows: DVKVTQSSRYLVKRTGEKVFLECVQDMDHENMFWYRQDPGLGLRLIYFSYDVKMKEKGDIPEGYSVSREKKERFSLILESASTNQTSMYLCASSLIGIRGEAFFGQGTRLTVV.

This rearrangement joins TRBV2 to TRBJ1-5; D unresolved. The V and J ends lost 6 bases and 5 bases respectively, with 8 bases between them. The CDR3 is made up of 12 amino acids. Germline-derived CDR1 and CDR2 are SNHLY and FYNNEI. CDR3 amino acids: CASRDQDQPQHF. The CDR3 DNA sequence: TGTGCCAGCAGGGACCAAGATCAGCCCCAGCATTTT. Together with reference TRBV2 and TRBJ1-5, the CDR3 gives the full variable domain: EPEVTQTPSHQVTQMGQEVILRCVPISNHLYFYWYRQILGQKVEFLVSFYNNEISEKSEIFDDQFSVERPDGSNFTLKIRSTKLEDSAMYFCASRDQDQPQHFGDGTRLSIL.

The chain uses TRBV20-1 and TRBJ2-7, with 7 bases that match TRBD1. CDR3 length equals 15 residues. Germline V lookup: CDR1 DFQATT, CDR2 SNEGSKA (reference sequence). The J segment lost 3 bases and the V segment lost 3 bases, leaving 11 bases of the junction unmatched. The CDR3 DNA reads as TGCAGTGCTAGTTACGAACCCGGGACAGTCTACGAGCAGTACTTC. It encodes CSASYEPGTVYEQYF.

V and J are TRBV5-4 and TRBJ2-2; 7 nucleotides agree with TRBD2. CDR1 and CDR2 (germline): SGHNT, YYREEE (reference sequence). Unmatched junction bases numbered 3, after V lost 4 bases and J lost 6 bases. The CDR3 extends over 13 amino acids. The CDR3 DNA follows: TGTGCCAGCAGCCGGGAGGAAGCCGGGGAGCTGTTTTTT. This encodes CASSREEAGELFF.

The V and J genes are TRBV30 and TRBJ2-2; 11 bases are a match to TRBD2. The CDR3 loop spans 17 amino acids. V shed 4 bases and J 1 base; nucleotides not matched to a gene: 8. In germline, CDR1 is GTSNPN, CDR2 SVGIG (reference sequence). Here the CDR3 reads CAWTVGLAGGNTGELFF. CDR3 sequence (DNA): TGTGCCTGGACTGTCGGGCTAGCGGGAGGGAACACCGGGGAGCTGTTTTTT.

The chain joins TRBV27 to TRBJ2-7, with a weak D call TRBD1 (5 bases). Germline V gene data show CDR1 as MNHEY and CDR2 as SMNVEV (reference sequence). This CDR3 spans 15 amino acids. The V gene lost 3 bases and the J gene lost 2 bases, with 14 bases spanning the gap. For the CDR3, the DNA is TGTGCCAGCAGTTTGGGCCAGGGCCCTGCCTACGAGCAGTACTTC. It translates to CASSLGQGPAYEQYF.

This chain joins TRBV28 and TRBJ1-6; TRBD1 matches 9 bases. Looked up from germline, CDR1 is MDHEN and CDR2 is SYDVKM. V gave up 2 bases and J gave up 7 bases; unmatched junction bases: 3. The CDR3 consists of 15 residues. The CDR3 region has the DNA TGTGCCAGCAGTTTAAGACAGGGGGGAAATTCACCCCTCCACTTT. This sequence encodes CASSLRQGGNSPLHF. Supplemented by reference TRBV28 and TRBJ1-6, the full variable domain reads DVKVTQSSRYLVKRTGEKVFLECVQDMDHENMFWYRQDPGLGLRLIYFSYDVKMKEKGDIPEGYSVSREKKERFSLILESASTNQTSMYLCASSLRQGGNSPLHFGNGTRLTVT.

This clone appeared a single time. The genes are TRBV11-2 and TRBJ1-5; possible D gene TRBD1, 5 bases. In germline, CDR1 is SGHAT, CDR2 FQNNGV. V lost 5 bases and J 4 bases, leaving 15 bases between the germline ends. The CDR3 is 15 residues long. CDR3 in amino acids: CASSREEEGNQPQHF. CDR3 DNA sequence: TGTGCCAGCAGCCGAGAAGAGGAGGGGAATCAGCCCCAGCATTTT.

The gene calls are TRBV11-1 and TRBJ1-2; D may be TRBD1 (5 bases). This CDR3 contains 15 residues. V gave up 0 bases and J gave up 8 bases, with 16 bases separating them. Germline V gene data show CDR1 as SGHAT and CDR2 as FQDESV (reference sequence). The CDR3 loop reads CASSLAPQGPGGYTF. CDR3 in DNA: TGTGCCAGCAGCTTAGCTCCCCAGGGCCCTGGGGGCTACACCTTC.